Below, 22 T cell receptor beta chains from the same sample are listed, as sequenced in a study of blood T cells in healthy people across ages. A second about 7 to 11 cycle PCR used barcoded and J-beta primers. TCRdb ran MiXCR on the 5' RACE reads and lists one entry per CDR3 protein. Counted here are about 1 million distinct CDR3 sequences, more than 35% occurring once; the ten biggest clones make up 15% to 20%. The sample was blood. These receptor sequences come from a woman in her sixties in good health.

The rearrangement uses TRBV2 and TRBJ2-3; 8 nucleotides align to TRBD2. Germline V gene sequence: CDR1 SNHLY, CDR2 FYNNEI. CDR3 size: 15 residues. V shed 9 bases, J shed 0 bases, and the junction held 8 bases outside the gene matches. This CDR3 is CASKNSGMSTDTQYF. Here the CDR3 DNA reads TGTGCCAGTAAGAATAGCGGGATGAGCACAGATACGCAGTATTTT.

The gene calls are TRBV29-1 and TRBJ2-7, with D perhaps matching TRBD1 (6 bases). Germline V gives CDR1 SQVTM, CDR2 ANQGSEA. The V end lost 3 bases, the J end lost 3 bases, and 12 bases lay between the germline ends. CDR3 length: 13 amino acids. CDR3 residues: CSVDAQGGYEQYF. CDR3 in DNA: TGCAGCGTTGATGCACAGGGCGGCTACGAGCAGTACTTC.

The CDR3 region is CASSLNPRSSPDTQYF. The CDR3 DNA reads TGCGCCAGCAGCTTGAATCCCCGGAGTTCCCCAGATACGCAGTATTTT. The chain links TRBV5-1 to TRBJ2-3; unclear D gene. V dropped 1 base and J dropped 4 bases, with 16 bases sitting between them. Germline values: CDR1 SGHRS, CDR2 YFSETQ. This CDR3 has 16 amino acids.

This clonotype was picked up a small number of times. This rearrangement joins TRBV29-1 to TRBJ2-7, with 7 bases identical to TRBD1. The germline V gene has CDR1 SQVTM and CDR2 ANQGSEA. This CDR3 comprises 14 residues. Trimming took 7 bases from V and 2 from J; bases not matched to a gene: 11. In DNA, the CDR3 is TGCAGCGCCACTCGACAGGGAAGTCCCTACGAGCAGTACTTC. Translated, it gives CSATRQGSPYEQYF.

This clonotype was detected many times. The chain couples TRBV27 to TRBJ2-3; TRBD2 agrees at 7 bases. Trimming removed 3 bases from V and 4 bases from J; junction bases left unmatched: 7. Germline-derived CDR1 and CDR2 are MNHEY and SMNVEV (reference sequence). The CDR3 is made up of 15 amino acids. CDR3 protein: CASSFRAGVSDTQYF. The CDR3 DNA reads as TGTGCCAGCAGTTTTAGGGCGGGAGTTTCAGATACGCAGTATTTT.

This clonotype has only a few counts. The chain employs TRBV7-9 and TRBJ1-1; D is perhaps TRBD1 (5 bases). Trimming took off 7 bases at V and 3 bases at J, with 15 bases between the two ends. CDR3 length: 14 residues. Germline V lookup: CDR1 SEHNR, CDR2 FQNEAQ (reference sequence). CDR3 in DNA: TGTGCCAGCACCCGGGGGGTAGGGGACACTGAAGCTTTCTTT. The encoded protein is CASTRGVGDTEAFF. Filled out from reference TRBV7-9 and TRBJ1-1, the complete variable domain reads DTGVSQNPRHKITKRGQNVTFRCDPISEHNRLYWYRQTLGQGPEFLTYFQNEAQLEKSRLLSDRFSAERPKGSFSTLEIQRTEQGDSAMYLCASTRGVGDTEAFFGQGTRLTVV.

This clonotype showed up just a few times. This chain joins TRBV7-6 and TRBJ2-3, with 14 nucleotides matching TRBD2. The ends lost 3 bases at V and 2 bases at J; junction bases unmatched: 10. This CDR3 is 19 amino acids long. Germline V gene lookup returns CDR1 SGHVS and CDR2 FNYEAQ. The chain's CDR3 is CASSFPGLAGDSDTDTQYF. The CDR3 DNA follows: TGTGCCAGCAGCTTTCCGGGACTAGCGGGAGATTCAGACACAGATACGCAGTATTTT.

The chain carries TRBV12-3 or TRBV12-4 and TRBJ1-1; no clear D gene. V was trimmed by 7 bases and J by 3 bases, leaving 9 bases between them. The CDR3 has 12 amino acids. This CDR3 is CASKDLDTEAFF. CDR3 nucleotide sequence: TGTGCCAGCAAAGACCTAGACACTGAAGCTTTCTTT.

The V gene is TRBV13, the J gene TRBJ2-3, with 9 nucleotides matching TRBD1. The germline V gene has CDR1 PRHDT and CDR2 FYEKMQ (reference sequence). J was trimmed by 5 bases and V by 3 bases; bases with no gene match: 6. The CDR3 contains 15 residues. As DNA, the CDR3 is TGTGCCAGCAGCTTGGCCGGGACAGGGAGAGATACGCAGTATTTT. Its protein product is CASSLAGTGRDTQYF.

The J gene is TRBJ1-5, the V gene TRBV29-1, with D tentatively TRBD1 (5 bases). CDR3 size: 13 residues. V lost 5 bases, J lost 7 bases, and 15 bases lay in between. CDR1 is SQVTM, CDR2 ANQGSEA, per germline. The CDR3 loop reads CSVRFGGGQPQHF. Here the CDR3 DNA reads TGCAGCGTTAGGTTCGGGGGTGGCCAGCCCCAGCATTTT.

The rearrangement uses TRBV9 and TRBJ2-1; D uncertain. Trimming shortened V by 4 bases and J by 10 bases, and 9 bases separated the two germline ends. CDR1 is SGDLS, CDR2 YYNGEE, per germline. The CDR3 has 11 residues. The CDR3 DNA reads TGTGCCAGCAGCATAAATAGCGAGCAGTTCTTC. Amino acid sequence: CASSINSEQFF.

The CDR3 is CASSPSPQETQYF. In nucleotides, the CDR3 is TGCGCCAGCAGCCCCTCACCCCAAGAGACCCAGTACTTC. The chain is built from TRBV5-1 and TRBJ2-5; D ambiguous. This CDR3 has 13 residues. Germline V gene data show CDR1 as SGHRS and CDR2 as YFSETQ. V gave up 4 bases and J gave up 1 base, with 8 bases separating them.

This chain links TRBV12-3 or TRBV12-4 with TRBJ2-1, with D perhaps matching TRBD2 (5 bases). The DNA end lines up better with TRBJ2-7; the J call may be wrong. The CDR3 consists of 13 residues. CDR3 in DNA: TGTGCCAGCAGGGGAGCGGTTTACAATGAGCAGTACTTC. It codes for CASRGAVYNEQYF.

The gene calls are TRBV7-8 and TRBJ2-3, with D hard to call. The germline gives CDR1 SGHVS, CDR2 FQNEAQ. V was trimmed by 4 bases and J by 4 bases, leaving 15 bases between them. CDR3 length equals 15 residues. The CDR3 is CASSSEEAAPDTQYF. The CDR3 coding sequence is TGTGCCAGCAGCTCAGAAGAGGCAGCTCCAGATACGCAGTATTTT.

This sequence joins TRBV9 and TRBJ2-6, with unresolved D. The germline V gene has CDR1 SGDLS and CDR2 YYNGEE. Trimming cost V 0 bases and J 0 bases, with 13 bases left between them. This CDR3 region has 18 residues. The DNA for the CDR3 is TGTGCCAGCAGCGTAGCTACCGGAAGGGCCTCTGGGGCCAACGTCCTGACTTTC. Translation gives CASSVATGRASGANVLTF.

This clonotype was seen many times. The J gene is TRBJ1-2, the V gene TRBV7-9; TRBD1 agrees at 8 bases. V dropped 4 bases and J dropped 8; count of bases not matched to a gene: 12. The germline CDR1 and CDR2 sequences are SEHNR and FQNEAQ (reference sequence). The CDR3 covers 15 residues. CDR3 nucleotide sequence: TGTGCCAGCAGCTACGAGAGGACAGGGTCGGGCGGCTACACCTTC. Protein product: CASSYERTGSGGYTF.

V and J are TRBV4-2 and TRBJ1-4; no definite D call. The CDR3 length is 15 residues. The germline V gene encodes CDR1 LGHNA and CDR2 YNFKEQ. Trimming pared 0 bases from V and 8 bases from J, leaving 13 bases between. CDR3 sequence reads: CASSQELGPGEKLFF. The DNA of the CDR3 is TGTGCCAGCAGCCAAGAACTTGGGCCGGGAGAAAAACTGTTTTTT.

The V gene is TRBV4-1, the J gene TRBJ2-5; D might be TRBD1 or TRBD2, each matching 6 bases. The CDR3 is 16 residues long. V lost 0 bases and J 1 base, leaving 12 bases between the germline ends. Germline CDR1 reads MGHRA; CDR2 reads YSYEKL. Here the CDR3 DNA reads TGCGCCAGCAGCCAAGAAGGGGGGTTTCGCCAAGAGACCCAGTACTTC. It yields the protein CASSQEGGFRQETQYF.

The chain links TRBV11-2 to TRBJ2-2; D not resolved. V lost 1 base and J 1 base, leaving 4 bases between the germline ends. The CDR3 totals 14 residues. Per germline, CDR1 SGHAT and CDR2 FQNNGV. CDR3 DNA: TGTGCCAGCAGCTTAGCTGAGAACACCGGGGAGCTGTTTTTT. Protein: CASSLAENTGELFF.

This chain links TRBV7-2 with TRBJ2-3; the match to TRBD1 covers 7 bases. CDR3 length: 13 amino acids. Trimming at V came to 5 bases and at J to 2 bases, leaving 1 base not matched to a gene. CDR1 and CDR2 from the germline V gene are SGHTA and FQGNSA. The CDR3 is CASSGTATDTQYF. In DNA, the CDR3 is TGTGCCAGCAGCGGGACAGCCACAGATACGCAGTATTTT.

This clonotype was seen only a few times. The rearrangement uses TRBV7-2 and TRBJ1-1; D gene unclear. From germline, CDR1 is SGHTA and CDR2 FQGNSA. The CDR3 runs 12 residues. Trimming stripped 3 bases from V and 9 bases from J, with 11 bases between. The DNA of the CDR3 is TGTGCCAGCAGCTTTTTATCCAGCAAAGCTTTCTTT. This codes for CASSFLSSKAFF.

This clonotype was recorded a few times. The V call is TRBV9, the J call TRBJ2-1; 14 bases align to TRBD2. With 0 bases clipped from V and 9 bases from J, the junction kept 2 bases outside the gene matches. The CDR3 is made up of 15 amino acids. Germline values: CDR1 SGDLS, CDR2 YYNGEE. The CDR3 sequence: CASSVAGTSGSEQFF. CDR3 nucleotide sequence: TGTGCCAGCAGCGTAGCAGGGACTAGCGGGAGTGAGCAGTTCTTC.